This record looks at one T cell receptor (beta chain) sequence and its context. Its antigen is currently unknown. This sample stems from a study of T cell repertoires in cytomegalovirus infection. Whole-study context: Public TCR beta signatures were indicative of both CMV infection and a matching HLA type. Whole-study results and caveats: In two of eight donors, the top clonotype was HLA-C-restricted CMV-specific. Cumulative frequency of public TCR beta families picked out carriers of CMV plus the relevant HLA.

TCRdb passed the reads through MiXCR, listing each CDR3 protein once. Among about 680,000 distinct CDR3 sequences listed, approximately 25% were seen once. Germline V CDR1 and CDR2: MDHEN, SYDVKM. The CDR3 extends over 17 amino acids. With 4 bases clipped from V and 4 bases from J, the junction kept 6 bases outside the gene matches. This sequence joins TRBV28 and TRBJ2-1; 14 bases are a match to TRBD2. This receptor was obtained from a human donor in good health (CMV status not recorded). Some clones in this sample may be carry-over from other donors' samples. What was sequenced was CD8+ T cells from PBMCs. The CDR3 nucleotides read TGTGCCAGCAGTTCTAGACTAGCGGGGGGGAGGTACAATGAGCAGTTCTTC. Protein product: CASSSRLAGGRYNEQFF.